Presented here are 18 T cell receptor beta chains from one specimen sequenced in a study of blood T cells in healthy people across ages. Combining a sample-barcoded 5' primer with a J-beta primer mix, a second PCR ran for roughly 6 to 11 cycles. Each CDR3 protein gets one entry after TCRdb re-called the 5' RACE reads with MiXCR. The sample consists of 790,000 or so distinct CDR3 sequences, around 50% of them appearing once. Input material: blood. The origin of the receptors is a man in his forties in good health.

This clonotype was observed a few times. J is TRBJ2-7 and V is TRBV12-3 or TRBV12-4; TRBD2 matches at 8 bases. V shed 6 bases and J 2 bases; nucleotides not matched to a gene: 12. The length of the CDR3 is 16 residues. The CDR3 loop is CASRGGGSGTTYEQYF. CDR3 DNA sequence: TGTGCCAGCAGGGGGGGAGGTAGCGGGACAACCTACGAGCAGTACTTC.

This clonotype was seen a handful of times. CDR3: CASSLAGRLGQPQHF. In DNA, the CDR3 is TGCGCCAGCAGCTTGGCAGGGAGGCTAGGGCAGCCCCAGCATTTT. The chain uses TRBV5-1 and TRBJ1-5, with D possibly being TRBD1 (5 bases). Germline CDR1 reads SGHRS; CDR2 reads YFSETQ. V shed 0 bases and J shed 7 bases, with 14 bases lying between them. CDR3 size: 15 residues. The full variable domain, in which reference TRBV5-1 and TRBJ1-5 provide the parts outside the CDR3, is KAGVTQTPRYLIKTRGQQVTLSCSPISGHRSVSWYQQTPGQGLQFLFEYFSETQRNKGNFPGRFSGRQFSNSRSEMNVSTLELGDSALYLCASSLAGRLGQPQHFGDGTRLSIL.

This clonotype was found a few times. CDR3 sequence: CSAKDSRKPDTQYF. The CDR3 DNA follows: TGCAGTGCTAAGGACTCCAGGAAGCCAGATACGCAGTATTTT. This chain uses TRBV20-1 with TRBJ2-3; D possibly corresponds to TRBD2 (5 bases). The V gene's germline CDR1 is DFQATT and CDR2 SNEGSKA (reference sequence). This CDR3 has 14 amino acids. Trimming shortened V by 4 bases and J by 4 bases, and 15 bases separated the two germline ends.

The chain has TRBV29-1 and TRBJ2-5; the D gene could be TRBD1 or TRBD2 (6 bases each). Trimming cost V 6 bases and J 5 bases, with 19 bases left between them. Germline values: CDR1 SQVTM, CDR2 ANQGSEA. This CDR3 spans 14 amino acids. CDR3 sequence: CSVGISGARETQYF. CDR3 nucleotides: TGCAGCGTCGGAATATCGGGGGCGAGGGAGACCCAGTACTTC.

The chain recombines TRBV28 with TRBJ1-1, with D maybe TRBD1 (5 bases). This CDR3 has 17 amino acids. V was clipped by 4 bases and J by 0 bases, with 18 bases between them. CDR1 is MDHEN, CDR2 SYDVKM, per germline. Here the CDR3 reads CASSSLTEHYMNTEAFF. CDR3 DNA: TGTGCCAGCAGTTCTCTGACAGAGCATTACATGAACACTGAAGCTTTCTTT.

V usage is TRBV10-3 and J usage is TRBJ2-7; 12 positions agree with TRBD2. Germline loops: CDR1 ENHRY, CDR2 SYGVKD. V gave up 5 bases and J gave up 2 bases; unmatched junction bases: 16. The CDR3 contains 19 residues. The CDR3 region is CAISPRTSGGPATPYEQYF. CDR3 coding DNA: TGTGCCATCAGTCCTCGAACTAGCGGGGGGCCTGCAACTCCCTACGAGCAGTACTTC.

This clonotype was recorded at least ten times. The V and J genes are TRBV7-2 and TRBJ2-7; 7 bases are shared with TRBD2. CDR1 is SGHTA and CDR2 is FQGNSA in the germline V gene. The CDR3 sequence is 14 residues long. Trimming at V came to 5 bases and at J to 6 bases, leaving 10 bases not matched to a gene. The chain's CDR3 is CASSVGGSGGEQYF. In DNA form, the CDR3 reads TGTGCCAGCAGCGTTGGGGGATCGGGGGGCGAGCAGTACTTC.

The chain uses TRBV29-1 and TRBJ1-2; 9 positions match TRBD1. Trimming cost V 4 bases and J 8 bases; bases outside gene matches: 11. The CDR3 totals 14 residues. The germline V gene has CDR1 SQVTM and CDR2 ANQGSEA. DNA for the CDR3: TGCAGCGTTGTGCGCGGGACAGGGAGTAGAGGCTACACCTTC. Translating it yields CSVVRGTGSRGYTF.

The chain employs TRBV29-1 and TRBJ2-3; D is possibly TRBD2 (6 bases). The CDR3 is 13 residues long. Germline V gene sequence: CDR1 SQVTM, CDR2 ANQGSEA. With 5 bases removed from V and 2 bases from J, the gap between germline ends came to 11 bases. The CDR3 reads CSVFSGNTDTQYF. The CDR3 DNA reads TGCAGCGTTTTTAGCGGCAACACAGATACGCAGTATTTT.

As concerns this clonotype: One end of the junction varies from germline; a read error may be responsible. The DNA for the CDR3 is TGTGCCAGCAGTCCCGGAGGTGAAAAACTGTTTTTT. It specifies CASSPGGEKLFF. The chain combines TRBV5-1 with TRBJ1-4; D gene unclear. In germline, CDR1 is SGHRS, CDR2 YFSETQ. The CDR3 covers 12 residues. Full variable domain (outside the CDR3, taken from reference TRBV5-1 and TRBJ1-4): KAGVTQTPRYLIKTRGQQVTLSCSPISGHRSVSWYQQTPGQGLQFLFEYFSETQRNKGNFPGRFSGRQFSNSRSEMNVSTLELGDSALYLCASSPGGEKLFFGSGTQLSVL.

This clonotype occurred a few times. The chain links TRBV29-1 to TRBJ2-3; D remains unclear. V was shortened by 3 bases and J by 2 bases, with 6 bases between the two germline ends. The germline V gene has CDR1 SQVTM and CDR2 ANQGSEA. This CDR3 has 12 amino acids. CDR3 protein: CSVDPNTDTQYF. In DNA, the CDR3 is TGCAGCGTTGACCCTAACACAGATACGCAGTATTTT.

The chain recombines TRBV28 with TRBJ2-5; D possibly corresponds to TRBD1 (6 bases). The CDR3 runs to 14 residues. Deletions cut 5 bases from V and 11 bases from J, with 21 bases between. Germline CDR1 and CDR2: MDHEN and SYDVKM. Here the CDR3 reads CASSVVQGRAEQYF. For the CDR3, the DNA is TGTGCCAGCAGTGTCGTCCAGGGGAGAGCTGAGCAGTACTTC.

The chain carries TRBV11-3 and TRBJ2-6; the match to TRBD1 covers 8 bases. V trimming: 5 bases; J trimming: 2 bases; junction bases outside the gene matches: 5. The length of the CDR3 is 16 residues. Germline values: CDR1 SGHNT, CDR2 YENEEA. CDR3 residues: CASSGYRGTGANVLTF. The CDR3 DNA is TGTGCCAGCAGCGGATACAGGGGGACTGGGGCCAACGTCCTGACTTTC.

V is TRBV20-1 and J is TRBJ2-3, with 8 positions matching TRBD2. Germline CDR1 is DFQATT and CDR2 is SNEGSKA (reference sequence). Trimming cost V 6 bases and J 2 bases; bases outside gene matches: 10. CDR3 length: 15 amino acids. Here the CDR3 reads CSAPGISGVTDTQYF. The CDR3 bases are TGCAGTGCCCCAGGAATTAGCGGGGTCACAGATACGCAGTATTTT.

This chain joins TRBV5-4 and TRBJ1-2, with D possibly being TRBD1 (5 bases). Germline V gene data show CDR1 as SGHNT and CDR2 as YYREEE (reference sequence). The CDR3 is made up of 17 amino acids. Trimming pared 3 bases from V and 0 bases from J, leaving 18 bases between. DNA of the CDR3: TGTGCCAGCAGCTGGCGGGCGGGGCTTCGGACTAACTATGGCTACACCTTC. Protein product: CASSWRAGLRTNYGYTF.

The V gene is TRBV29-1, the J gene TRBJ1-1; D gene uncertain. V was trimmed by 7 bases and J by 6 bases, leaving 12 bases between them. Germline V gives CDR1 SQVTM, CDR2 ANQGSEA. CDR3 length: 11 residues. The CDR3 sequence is CSAGGGPEAFF. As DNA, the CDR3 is TGCAGCGCCGGTGGTGGCCCTGAAGCTTTCTTT.

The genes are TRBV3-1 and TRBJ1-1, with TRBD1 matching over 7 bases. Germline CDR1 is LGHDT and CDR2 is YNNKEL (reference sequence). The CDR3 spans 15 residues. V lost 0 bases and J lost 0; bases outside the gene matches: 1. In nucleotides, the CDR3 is TGTGCCAGCAGCCAAGACACAGGGGTGAACACTGAAGCTTTCTTT. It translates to CASSQDTGVNTEAFF.

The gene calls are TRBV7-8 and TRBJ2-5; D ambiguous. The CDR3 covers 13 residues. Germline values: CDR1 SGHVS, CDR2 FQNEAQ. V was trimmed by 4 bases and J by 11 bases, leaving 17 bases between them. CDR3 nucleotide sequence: TGTGCCAGCAGCTCCACACTCGGCAATGAGCAGTACTTC. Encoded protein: CASSSTLGNEQYF.